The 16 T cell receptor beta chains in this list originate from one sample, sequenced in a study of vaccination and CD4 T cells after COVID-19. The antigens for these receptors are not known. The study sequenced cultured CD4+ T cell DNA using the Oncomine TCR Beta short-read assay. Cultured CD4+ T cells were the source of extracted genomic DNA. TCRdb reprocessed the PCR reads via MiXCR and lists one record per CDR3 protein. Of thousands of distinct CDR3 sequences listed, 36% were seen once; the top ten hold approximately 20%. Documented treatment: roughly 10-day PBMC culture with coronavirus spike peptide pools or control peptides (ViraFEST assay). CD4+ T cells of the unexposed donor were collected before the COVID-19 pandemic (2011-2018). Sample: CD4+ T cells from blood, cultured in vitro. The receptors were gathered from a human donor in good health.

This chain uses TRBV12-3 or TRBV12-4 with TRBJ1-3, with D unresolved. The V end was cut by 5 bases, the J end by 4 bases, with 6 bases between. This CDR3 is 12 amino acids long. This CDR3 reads CASSNVGNTIYF. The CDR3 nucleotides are TGTGCCAGCAGTAACGTAGGAAACACCATATATTTT.

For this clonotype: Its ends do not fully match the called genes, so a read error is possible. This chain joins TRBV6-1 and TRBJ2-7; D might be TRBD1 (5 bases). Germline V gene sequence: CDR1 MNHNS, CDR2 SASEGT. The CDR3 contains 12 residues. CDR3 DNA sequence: TGTGCCAGCAGTCGACAAACGCAGGGCTGGTGCTTC. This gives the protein CASSRQTQGWCF.

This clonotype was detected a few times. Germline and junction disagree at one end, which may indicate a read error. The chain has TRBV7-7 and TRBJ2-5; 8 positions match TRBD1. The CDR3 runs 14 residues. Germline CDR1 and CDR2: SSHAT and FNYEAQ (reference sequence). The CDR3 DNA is TGTGCTAGCAGCTTTGGACAGGGCCAAGAGACCCAGTACTTC. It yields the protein CASSFGQGQETQYF.

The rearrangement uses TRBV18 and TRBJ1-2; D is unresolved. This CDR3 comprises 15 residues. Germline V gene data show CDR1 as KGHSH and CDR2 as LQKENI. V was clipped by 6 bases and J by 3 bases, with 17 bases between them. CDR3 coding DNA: TGTGCCAGCTCCCACACAGCGGAGAGACACTATGGCTACACCTTC. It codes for CASSHTAERHYGYTF.

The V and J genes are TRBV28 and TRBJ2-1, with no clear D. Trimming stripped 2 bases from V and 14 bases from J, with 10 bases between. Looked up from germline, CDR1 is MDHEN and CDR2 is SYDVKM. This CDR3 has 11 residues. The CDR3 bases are TGTGCCAGCAGTTTAAGGTCTGTTAAGTTCTTC. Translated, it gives CASSLRSVKFF.

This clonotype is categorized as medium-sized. CDR3 sequence (DNA): TGCAGTGCTCCCGGGACGGTCTCCTACGAGCAGTACTTC. Protein product: CSAPGTVSYEQYF. The chain is built from TRBV20-1 and TRBJ2-7, with D perhaps given as TRBD1 or TRBD2 (5 bases each). CDR3 size: 13 residues. CDR1 and CDR2 (germline): DFQATT, SNEGSKA (reference sequence). Trimming stripped 5 bases from V and 0 bases from J, with 11 bases between.

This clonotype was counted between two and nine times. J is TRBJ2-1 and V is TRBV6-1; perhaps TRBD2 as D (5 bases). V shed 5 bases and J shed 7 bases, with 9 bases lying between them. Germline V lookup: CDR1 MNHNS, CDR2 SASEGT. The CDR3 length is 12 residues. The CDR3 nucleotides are TGTGCCAGCAGTACGGGGTGGAATGAGCAGTTCTTC. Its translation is CASSTGWNEQFF.

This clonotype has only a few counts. CDR3 nucleotides: TGTGCCAGCAGTGAAGGGTCCTACGAGCAGTACTTC. Its protein product is CASSEGSYEQYF. The chain links TRBV2 to TRBJ2-7; D not certain. V dropped 1 base and J dropped 1 base, with 2 bases sitting between them. The CDR3 length is 12 residues. The germline V gene has CDR1 SNHLY and CDR2 FYNNEI. The complete variable domain, with remaining parts taken from reference TRBV2 and TRBJ2-7, reads EPEVTQTPSHQVTQMGQEVILRCVPISNHLYFYWYRQILGQKVEFLVSFYNNEISEKSEIFDDQFSVERPDGSNFTLKIRSTKLEDSAMYFCASSEGSYEQYFGPGTRLTVT.

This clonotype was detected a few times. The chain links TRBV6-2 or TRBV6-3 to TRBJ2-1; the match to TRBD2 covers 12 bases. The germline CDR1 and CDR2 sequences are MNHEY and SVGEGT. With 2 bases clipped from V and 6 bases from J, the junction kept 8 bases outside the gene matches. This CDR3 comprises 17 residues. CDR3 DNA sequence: TGTGCCAGCAGTTACCTTAGGACTAGCGGGGAACGCAATGAGCAGTTCTTC. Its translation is CASSYLRTSGERNEQFF.

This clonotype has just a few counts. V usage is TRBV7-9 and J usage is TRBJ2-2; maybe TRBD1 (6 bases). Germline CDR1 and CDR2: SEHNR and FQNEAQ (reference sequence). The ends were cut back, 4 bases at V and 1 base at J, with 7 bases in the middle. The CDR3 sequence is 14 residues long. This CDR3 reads CASSSDRNTGELFF. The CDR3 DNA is TGTGCCAGCAGCTCGGACAGGAACACCGGGGAGCTGTTTTTT. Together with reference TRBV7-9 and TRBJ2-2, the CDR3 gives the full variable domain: DTGVSQNPRHKITKRGQNVTFRCDPISEHNRLYWYRQTLGQGPEFLTYFQNEAQLEKSRLLSDRFSAERPKGSFSTLEIQRTEQGDSAMYLCASSSDRNTGELFFGEGSRLTVL.

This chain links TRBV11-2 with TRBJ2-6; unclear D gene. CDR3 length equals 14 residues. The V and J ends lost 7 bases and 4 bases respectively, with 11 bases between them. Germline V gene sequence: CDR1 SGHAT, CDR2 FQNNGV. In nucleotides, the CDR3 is TGTGCCAGCAACCCGCAGCTGGGGGCCAACGTCCTGACTTTC. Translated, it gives CASNPQLGANVLTF.

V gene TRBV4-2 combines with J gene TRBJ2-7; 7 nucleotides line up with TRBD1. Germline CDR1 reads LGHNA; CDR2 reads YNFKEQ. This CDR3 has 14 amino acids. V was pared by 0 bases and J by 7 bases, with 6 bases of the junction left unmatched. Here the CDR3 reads CASSQETAGGEQYF. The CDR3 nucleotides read TGTGCCAGCAGCCAAGAGACCGCAGGGGGTGAGCAGTACTTC.

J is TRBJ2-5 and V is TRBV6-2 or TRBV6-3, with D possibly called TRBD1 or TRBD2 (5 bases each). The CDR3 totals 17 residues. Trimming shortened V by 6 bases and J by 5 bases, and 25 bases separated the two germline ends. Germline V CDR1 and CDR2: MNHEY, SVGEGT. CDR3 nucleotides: TGTGCCAGCAGCCTCACCGGGACGGTGGCTGGCCGGGAGACCCAGTACTTC. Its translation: CASSLTGTVAGRETQYF.

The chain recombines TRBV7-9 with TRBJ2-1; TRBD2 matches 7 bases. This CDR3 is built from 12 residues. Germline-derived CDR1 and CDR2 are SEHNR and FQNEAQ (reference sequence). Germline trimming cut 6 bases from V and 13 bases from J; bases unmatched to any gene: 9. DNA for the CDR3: TGTGCCAGCAGTTCCGGGAGGACACAACAGTTCTTC. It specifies CASSSGRTQQFF.

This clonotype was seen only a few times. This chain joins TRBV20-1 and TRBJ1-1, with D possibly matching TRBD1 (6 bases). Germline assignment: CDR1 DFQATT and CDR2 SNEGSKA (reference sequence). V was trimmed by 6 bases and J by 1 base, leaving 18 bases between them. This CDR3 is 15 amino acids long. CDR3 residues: CSATTRGYGNTEAFF. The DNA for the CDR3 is TGCAGTGCGACGACCAGGGGTTACGGGAACACTGAAGCTTTCTTT.

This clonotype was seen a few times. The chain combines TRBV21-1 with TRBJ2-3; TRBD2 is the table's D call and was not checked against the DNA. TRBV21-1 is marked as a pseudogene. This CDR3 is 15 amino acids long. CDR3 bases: TGTGCCAGCAGCAAACCGGCAGGGCTCACAGATACGCAGTATTTT. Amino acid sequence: CASSKPAGLTDTQYF.